This TCR beta chain was profiled in a study of Tregs in tolerant kidney transplant recipients. Study-wide results and limits: Findings come from small patient numbers and require larger validation.

Germline values: CDR1 KGHSH, CDR2 LQKENI. The CDR3 runs to 16 residues. V was clipped by 0 bases and J by 0 bases, with 12 bases between them. Profiled with immunoSEQ multiplex PCR; TCRdb holds only in-frame clones, not every one. This sample has about 240,000 clones, with about 80% found just once. On this clone itself: Its antigen is currently unknown.

The chain links TRBV18 to TRBJ2-7, with D hard to call. This sequence originates from a human donor in good health. Specimen: CD4+ T cells from blood. CDR3 residues: CASSPPLKGYSYEQYF. Here the CDR3 DNA reads TGTGCCAGCTCACCACCCCTAAAAGGGTACTCCTACGAGCAGTACTTC. Full variable domain (missing parts from reference TRBV18 and TRBJ2-7): NAGVMQNPRHLVRRRGQEARLRCSPMKGHSHVYWYRQLPEEGLKFMVYLQKENIIDESGMPKERFSAEFPKEGPSILRIQQVVRGDSAAYFCASSPPLKGYSYEQYFGPGTRLTVT.